Below, 25 T cell receptor beta chains from the same sample are listed, as sequenced in a study of human T cells and chemical hapten exposure (dated by TCRdb to the early 2020s). This specimen's time point label, interpreted: patch test 2, 6 weeks after DPC sensitization. The treatment or condition label, as the study defines it: therapeutic diphenylcyclopropenone sensitization with weekly scalp DPC. The protocol used for the library was RACE. This sample was sequenced with a NextSeq 500. TCRdb ran its own pipeline on the public reads, namely fastp trimming at Q25 and MiXCR clone calling, and kept in-frame beta chains. Records with the same CDR3 protein are collapsed into one entry carrying the most frequent genes and DNA. The sample data list 96,000 or so distinct CDR3 sequences, and 9.3% of these were observed just once. About 2% of the sample lies in the top ten. The sequencing used whole blood, collected in connection with sensitization to the hapten diphenylcyclopropenone (DPC). These receptors came from a woman between 40 and 55 years old with alopecia areata. Some clones in this sample may be carry-over from other donors' samples.

Only a few counts were recorded for this clonotype. This chain links TRBV15 with TRBJ2-2, with 7 bases fitting TRBD2. Per the germline V gene, CDR1 is LNHNV and CDR2 is YYDKDF (reference sequence). The CDR3 spans 16 residues. J gave up 6 bases and V 1 base, and 8 bases lay outside the gene matches. As DNA, the CDR3 is TGTGCCACCAGCAGAGGTGGGACTATCTCCTCCGGGGAGCTGTTTTTT. Protein: CATSRGGTISSGELFF.

The chain has TRBV7-8 and TRBJ2-2; no firm D call. The germline CDR1 and CDR2 sequences are SGHVS and FQNEAQ. The V and J ends lost 5 bases and 7 bases respectively, with 14 bases between them. This CDR3 spans 14 amino acids. CDR3 bases: TGTGCCAGCAGCCTACGGTCCCCCCGCGGGGAGCTGTTTTTT. This encodes CASSLRSPRGELFF.

This clonotype came up many times. The V call is TRBV29-1, the J call TRBJ2-2, with a possible D match to TRBD1 (6 bases). The V end lost 5 bases, the J end lost 5 bases, and 6 bases lay between the germline ends. Germline V CDR1 and CDR2: SQVTM, ANQGSEA. The CDR3 runs 11 residues. CDR3 loop: CSVTGTGELFF. For the CDR3, the DNA is TGCAGCGTTACAGGGACCGGGGAGCTGTTTTTT.

This clonotype was observed a handful of times. This chain links TRBV28 with TRBJ2-7; tentative D call: TRBD2 (5 bases). This CDR3 is 12 amino acids long. In germline, CDR1 is MDHEN, CDR2 SYDVKM. Trimming pared 6 bases from V and 6 bases from J, leaving 12 bases between. CDR3 in amino acids: CASSSRTLEQYF. CDR3 bases: TGTGCCAGCAGCTCCAGGACTCTCGAGCAGTACTTC.

In its sample, this clonotype was seen many times. This sequence joins TRBV28 and TRBJ1-1, with D hard to call. Looked up from germline, CDR1 is MDHEN and CDR2 is SYDVKM. Trimming removed 2 bases at V and 5 bases at J, with 9 bases between. The CDR3 spans 13 residues. As DNA, the CDR3 is TGTGCCAGCAGTTTAATATGGGGAACTGAAGCTTTCTTT. This gives the protein CASSLIWGTEAFF.

This clonotype was counted many times. The genes are TRBV29-1 and TRBJ1-2; no reliable D call. CDR3 length: 12 residues. With 7 bases removed from V and 2 bases from J, the gap between germline ends came to 11 bases. Germline V gene sequence: CDR1 SQVTM, CDR2 ANQGSEA. The CDR3 reads CSGSGTNYGYTF. The CDR3 DNA follows: TGCAGCGGGTCAGGAACGAACTATGGCTACACCTTC.

This clonotype was seen more than once but under ten times. The V and J genes are TRBV12-5 and TRBJ2-5; D is unresolved. CDR1 is LGHNT, CDR2 FRNRAP, per germline. Trimming removed 7 bases from V and 7 bases from J, with 10 bases in between. This CDR3 has 11 amino acids. The CDR3 DNA is TGTGCTAGTGCCCTTAGTTCGACCCAGTACTTC. It encodes CASALSSTQYF.

The chain links TRBV28 to TRBJ2-7; 13 bases fit TRBD2. With 10 bases clipped from V and 3 bases from J, the junction kept 12 bases outside the gene matches. Germline-derived CDR1 and CDR2 are MDHEN and SYDVKM. The CDR3 sequence is 16 residues long. The CDR3 nucleotides read TGTGCCATCCAGTCCAGGACTAGCGGGAGTCTCTACGAGCAGTACTTC. Amino acids: CAIQSRTSGSLYEQYF.

This clonotype appeared many times. The chain couples TRBV7-2 to TRBJ1-2; perhaps TRBD1 as D (6 bases). Germline CDR1 reads SGHTA; CDR2 reads FQGNSA. V was clipped by 0 bases and J by 4 bases, with 12 bases between them. The CDR3 spans 15 residues. The CDR3 nucleotides are TGTGCCAGCAGCTTAGCCGGGGGCATCGTCTATGGCTACACCTTC. Protein sequence: CASSLAGGIVYGYTF.

There are many counts of this clonotype. This sequence joins TRBV11-2 and TRBJ2-1; TRBD2 aligns across 7 bases. J gave up 5 bases and V 5 bases, and 9 bases lay outside the gene matches. This CDR3 is 15 amino acids long. CDR1 and CDR2 (germline): SGHAT, FQNNGV. CDR3 residues: CASSLLMGGNNEQFF. The CDR3 coding sequence is TGTGCCAGCAGCCTCCTGATGGGAGGGAACAATGAGCAGTTCTTC. Combining the CDR3 with reference TRBV11-2 and TRBJ2-1 gives the whole variable domain EAGVAQSPRYKIIEKRQSVAFWCNPISGHATLYWYQQILGQGPKLLIQFQNNGVVDDSQLPKDRFSAERLKGVDSTLKIQPAKLEDSAVYLCASSLLMGGNNEQFFGPGTRLTVL.

This clonotype occurred many times. The chain uses TRBV12-3 or TRBV12-4 and TRBJ2-2; TRBD2 agrees at 12 bases. This CDR3 comprises 13 residues. With 10 bases clipped from V and 6 bases from J, the junction kept 3 bases outside the gene matches. CDR3 region: CATRTSGAGELFF. The CDR3 DNA reads TGTGCCACTCGGACTAGCGGGGCCGGGGAGCTGTTTTTT.

In its sample, this clonotype was seen a few times. This sequence joins TRBV3-1 and TRBJ1-2, with D possibly matching TRBD1 (5 bases). This CDR3 has 14 amino acids. V was pared by 4 bases and J by 6 bases, with 15 bases between. Germline-derived CDR1 and CDR2 are LGHDT and YNNKEL (reference sequence). This chain's CDR3 is CASSPLNRNDGYTF. Here the CDR3 DNA reads TGTGCCAGCAGCCCTTTAAACAGGAACGATGGCTACACCTTC.

In nucleotides, the CDR3 is TGTGCCAGCAGACCCGAAACCGGGACTAACTACAATGAGCAGTTCTTC. As protein: CASRPETGTNYNEQFF. This chain uses TRBV12-3 or TRBV12-4 with TRBJ2-1, with TRBD2 matching 7 bases. CDR3 length: 16 amino acids. Trimming took 6 bases from V and 3 from J; bases not matched to a gene: 11.

The table lists this clonotype with a few counts. V usage is TRBV6-2 or TRBV6-3 and J usage is TRBJ2-1; TRBD2 might be the D (6 bases). Trimming shortened V by 4 bases and J by 3 bases, and 16 bases separated the two germline ends. This CDR3 has 16 residues. Germline CDR1 reads MNHEY; CDR2 reads SVGEGT. DNA of the CDR3: TGTGCCAGCAGTTCCCTCACGAGCGGGCTCTACAATGAGCAGTTCTTC. Amino acid sequence: CASSSLTSGLYNEQFF.

This clonotype was observed many times. The V gene is TRBV28, the J gene TRBJ1-3, with 8 bases matching TRBD1. The V gene's germline CDR1 is MDHEN and CDR2 SYDVKM. The CDR3 runs to 15 residues. Germline trimming cut 5 bases from V and 8 bases from J; bases unmatched to any gene: 11. CDR3 in amino acids: CASSEPGQDRYTIYF. CDR3 coding DNA: TGTGCCAGCAGTGAACCGGGACAGGATAGATACACCATATATTTT. Filled out from reference TRBV28 and TRBJ1-3, the complete variable domain reads DVKVTQSSRYLVKRTGEKVFLECVQDMDHENMFWYRQDPGLGLRLIYFSYDVKMKEKGDIPEGYSVSREKKERFSLILESASTNQTSMYLCASSEPGQDRYTIYFGEGSWLTVV.

This clonotype was observed a few times. The chain is built from TRBV7-2 and TRBJ1-4, with D uncertain. CDR1 is SGHTA, CDR2 FQGNSA, per germline. The length of the CDR3 is 13 residues. The V and J ends lost 4 bases and 8 bases respectively, with 11 bases between them. In nucleotides, the CDR3 is TGTGCCAGCAGCTCTTCTATCGGGGAAAAACTGTTTTTT. Translation gives CASSSSIGEKLFF.

This clonotype turned up a few times. The rearrangement joins TRBV4-3 to TRBJ2-7; the D gene could be TRBD1 or TRBD2 (5 bases each). This CDR3 is 14 amino acids long. V was shortened by 0 bases and J by 2 bases, with 8 bases between the two germline ends. CDR1 and CDR2 from the germline V gene are LGHNA and YSLEER. The CDR3 is CASSQDEGPYEQYF. The DNA of the CDR3 is TGCGCCAGCAGCCAAGATGAGGGACCCTACGAGCAGTACTTC.

This clonotype was recorded many times. This rearrangement joins TRBV7-3 to TRBJ2-1; 7 bases are a match to TRBD2. In germline, CDR1 is SGHTA, CDR2 FQGTGA. This CDR3 is built from 15 residues. After removal of 5 bases from V and 7 bases from J, the junction contained 11 bases not matched to a gene. CDR3 loop: CASSRRTSSLNEQFF. CDR3 bases: TGTGCCAGCAGCCGAAGGACTAGTAGTCTGAATGAGCAGTTCTTC.

This clonotype was detected many times. V and J are TRBV6-1 and TRBJ2-7; 9 bases align to TRBD1. This CDR3 spans 15 amino acids. V shed 1 base, J shed 7 bases, and the junction held 8 bases outside the gene matches. Germline CDR1 reads MNHNS; CDR2 reads SASEGT. This CDR3 reads CASSEESRQGGEQYF. CDR3 nucleotides: TGTGCCAGCAGTGAAGAATCAAGACAGGGGGGGGAGCAGTACTTC.

CDR3 sequence reads: CASSSDPRTGGISFSYEQYF. The CDR3 DNA sequence: TGTGCCAGCAGTTCCGACCCCCGGACAGGGGGAATAAGCTTCAGCTACGAGCAGTACTTC. The chain recombines TRBV6-5 with TRBJ2-7; TRBD1 matches at 10 bases. The CDR3 runs 20 residues. Losses at the gene ends were 4 bases for V and 3 bases for J; bases not matched to a gene: 21. Looked up from germline, CDR1 is MNHEY and CDR2 is SVGAGI.

This clonotype came up many times. The CDR3 DNA sequence: TGTGCCAGCAGCCTGGACAGGGTCTTATGGACCTTC. It translates to CASSLDRVLWTF. This sequence joins TRBV11-2 and TRBJ1-2; 8 bases match TRBD1. Germline V gene data show CDR1 as SGHAT and CDR2 as FQNNGV. The CDR3 is 12 amino acids. The V and J ends lost 5 bases and 14 bases, in that order; junction bases with no gene match: 10.

This chain uses TRBV20-1 with TRBJ1-5; D is unresolved. Trimming left V 6 bases short and J 0 bases short, with 15 bases between. This CDR3 region has 15 residues. Germline lookup yields CDR1 DFQATT and CDR2 SNEGSKA (reference sequence). The CDR3 sequence is CSASPVRDSNQPQHF. The CDR3 DNA reads TGCAGTGCAAGTCCCGTGAGGGATAGCAATCAGCCCCAGCATTTT.

This clonotype was counted many times. The genes are TRBV7-9 and TRBJ2-3; 12 bases fit TRBD2. The germline CDR1 and CDR2 sequences are SEHNR and FQNEAQ (reference sequence). Losses at the gene ends were 4 bases for V and 4 bases for J; bases not matched to a gene: 6. This CDR3 has 16 amino acids. The DNA for the CDR3 is TGTGCCAGCAGCTCCCTAGCGGGAGGGATCCCAGATACGCAGTATTTT. This codes for CASSSLAGGIPDTQYF.

Comments on this clonotype: One end of the junction is discordant with germline, which a read error may explain. The chain has TRBV5-1 and TRBJ2-5; D possibly corresponds to TRBD1 (5 bases). CDR1 is SGHRS and CDR2 is YFSETQ in the germline V gene. CDR3 length: 15 residues. The CDR3 coding sequence is TGCGCCAGCAGCGTCGACAGCCCTACAAGAGAGGCCCAGTACTTC. Protein sequence: CASSVDSPTREAQYF.

This clonotype was observed at least ten times. The rearrangement links TRBV24-1 to TRBJ2-1, with TRBD2 identical over 13 bases. Trimming cost V 3 bases and J 10 bases; bases outside gene matches: 8. Germline CDR1 and CDR2: KGHDR and SFDVKD. The CDR3 length is 16 residues. DNA for the CDR3: TGTGCCACCAGTGATCCGGGACTAGCGGGATTAGGAGAGCAGTTCTTC. It encodes CATSDPGLAGLGEQFF.